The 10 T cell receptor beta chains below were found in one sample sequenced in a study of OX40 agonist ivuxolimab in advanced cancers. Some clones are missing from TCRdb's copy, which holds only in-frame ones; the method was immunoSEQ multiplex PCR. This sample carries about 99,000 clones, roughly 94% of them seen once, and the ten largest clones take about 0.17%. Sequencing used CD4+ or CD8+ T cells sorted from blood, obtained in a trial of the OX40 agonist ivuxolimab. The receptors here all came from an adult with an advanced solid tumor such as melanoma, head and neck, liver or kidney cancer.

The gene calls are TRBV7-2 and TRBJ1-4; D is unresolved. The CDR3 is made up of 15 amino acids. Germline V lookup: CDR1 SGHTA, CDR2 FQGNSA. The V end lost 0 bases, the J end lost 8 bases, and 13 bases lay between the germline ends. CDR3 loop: CASSLALGGTEKLFF. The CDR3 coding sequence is TGTGCCAGCAGCTTAGCGCTCGGTGGTACCGAAAAACTGTTTTTT.

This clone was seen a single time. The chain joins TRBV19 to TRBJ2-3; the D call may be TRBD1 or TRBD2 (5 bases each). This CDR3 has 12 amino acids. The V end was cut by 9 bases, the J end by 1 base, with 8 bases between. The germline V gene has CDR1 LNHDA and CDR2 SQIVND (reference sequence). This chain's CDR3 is CASGTRTDTQYF. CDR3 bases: TGTGCCAGCGGGACGCGCACAGATACGCAGTATTTT.

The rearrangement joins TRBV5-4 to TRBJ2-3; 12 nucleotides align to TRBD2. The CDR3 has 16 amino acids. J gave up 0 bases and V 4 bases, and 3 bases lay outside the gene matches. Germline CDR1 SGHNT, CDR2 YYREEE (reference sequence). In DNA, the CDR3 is TGTGCCAGCAGCCCCGGACTAGCGGGGAGCACAGATACGCAGTATTTT. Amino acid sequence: CASSPGLAGSTDTQYF.

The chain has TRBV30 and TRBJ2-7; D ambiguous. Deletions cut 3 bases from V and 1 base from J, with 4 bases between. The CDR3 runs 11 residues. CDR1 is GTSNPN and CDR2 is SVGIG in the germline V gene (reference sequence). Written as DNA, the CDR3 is TGTGCCTGGAGCCTTTCCTACGAGCAGTACTTC. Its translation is CAWSLSYEQYF.

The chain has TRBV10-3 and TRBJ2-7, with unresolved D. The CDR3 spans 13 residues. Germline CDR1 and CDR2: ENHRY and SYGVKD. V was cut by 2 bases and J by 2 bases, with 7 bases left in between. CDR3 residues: CAISERVAYEQYF. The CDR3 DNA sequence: TGTGCCATCAGTGAGCGGGTAGCCTACGAGCAGTACTTC.

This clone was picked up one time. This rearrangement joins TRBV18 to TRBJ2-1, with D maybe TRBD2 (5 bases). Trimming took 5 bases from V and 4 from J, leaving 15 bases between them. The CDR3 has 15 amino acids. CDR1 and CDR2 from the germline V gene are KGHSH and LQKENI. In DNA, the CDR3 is TGTGCCAGCTCAGAGAGACGGGATTTTTACAATGAGCAGTTCTTC. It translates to CASSERRDFYNEQFF.

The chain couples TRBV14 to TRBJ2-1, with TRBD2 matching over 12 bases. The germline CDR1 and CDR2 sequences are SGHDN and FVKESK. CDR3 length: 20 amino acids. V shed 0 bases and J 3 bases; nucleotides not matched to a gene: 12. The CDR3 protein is CASSQDRFVLAGGFYNEQFF. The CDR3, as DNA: TGTGCCAGCAGCCAAGATCGGTTTGTGCTAGCGGGAGGGTTCTACAATGAGCAGTTCTTC.

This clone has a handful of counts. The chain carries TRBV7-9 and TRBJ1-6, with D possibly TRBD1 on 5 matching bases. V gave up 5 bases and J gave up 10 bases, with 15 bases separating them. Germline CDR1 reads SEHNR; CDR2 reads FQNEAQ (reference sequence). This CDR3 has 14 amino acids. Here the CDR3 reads CASSLEWDGSPLHF. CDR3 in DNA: TGTGCCAGCAGCCTAGAGTGGGACGGATCACCCCTCCACTTT.

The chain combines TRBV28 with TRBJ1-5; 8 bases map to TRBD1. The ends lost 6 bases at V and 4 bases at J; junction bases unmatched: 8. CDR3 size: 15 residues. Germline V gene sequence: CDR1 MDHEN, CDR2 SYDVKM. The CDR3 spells CASSSPGGPNQPQHF. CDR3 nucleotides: TGTGCCAGCAGCTCCCCAGGGGGCCCGAATCAGCCCCAGCATTTT.

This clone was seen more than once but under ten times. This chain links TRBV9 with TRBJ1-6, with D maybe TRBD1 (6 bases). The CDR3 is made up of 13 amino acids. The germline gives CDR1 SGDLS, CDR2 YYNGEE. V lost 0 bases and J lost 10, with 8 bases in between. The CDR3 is CASSVDRDSPLHF. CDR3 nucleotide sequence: TGTGCCAGCAGCGTAGACAGGGACTCACCCCTCCACTTT.